Included here is one T cell receptor beta chain sequence, with context. The antigen is not known. From germline, CDR1 is MNHEY and CDR2 SVGAGI. CDR3 size: 14 residues. The V segment lost 6 bases and the J segment 6 bases; nucleotides outside the gene matches: 7. Healthy donors had no documented immune events, such as infections, while sampled. Generated by immunoSEQ multiplex PCR, the TCRdb table keeps only in-frame clones and is missing some. The table shows over 85,000 clones, with about 87% occurring only once. The sample comes from a study of identifying expanded T cells in peripheral blood. Study-wide results and caveats: Roughly two-week clone count variance significantly increased as total template count grew. Over two and four weeks, about 15 and 18 clones changed, versus around 1.3 between replicates.

The V call is TRBV6-5, the J call TRBJ2-2; TRBD1 matches at 7 bases. The specimen was blood. The receptor was isolated from a person aged 18 to 70 in good health. This CDR3 reads CASRVGQGAGELFF. CDR3 nucleotide sequence: TGTGCCAGCAGGGTCGGGCAGGGGGCCGGGGAGCTGTTTTTT.